This T cell receptor (beta chain) was sequenced in a study of cytomegalovirus exposure and HLA in healthy donors. Study outcomes and limitations: Later genetic work tied a missense DCLRE1C variant to beta-chain V and J trimming.

Worth noting for this clone: Antigen unknown.

Trimming took off 5 bases at V and 4 bases at J, with 13 bases between the two ends. Germline V gene data show CDR1 as MNHEY and CDR2 as SMNVEV (reference sequence). CDR3 size: 14 residues. The PCR ran on 60 Vbeta and 13 Jbeta primers. The table came from immunoSEQ multiplex PCR; TCRdb's copy has only in-frame clones and leaves some out. Its clone listing holds approximately 120,000 clones. This sequence originates from a man aged 30-40 years in good health and CMV-seronegative. The sample taken for sequencing was PBMCs. The chain carries TRBV27 and TRBJ2-3; no firm D call. The CDR3 protein is CASSPKPSADTQYF. In DNA form, the CDR3 reads TGTGCCAGCAGTCCTAAACCCTCCGCAGATACGCAGTATTTT.